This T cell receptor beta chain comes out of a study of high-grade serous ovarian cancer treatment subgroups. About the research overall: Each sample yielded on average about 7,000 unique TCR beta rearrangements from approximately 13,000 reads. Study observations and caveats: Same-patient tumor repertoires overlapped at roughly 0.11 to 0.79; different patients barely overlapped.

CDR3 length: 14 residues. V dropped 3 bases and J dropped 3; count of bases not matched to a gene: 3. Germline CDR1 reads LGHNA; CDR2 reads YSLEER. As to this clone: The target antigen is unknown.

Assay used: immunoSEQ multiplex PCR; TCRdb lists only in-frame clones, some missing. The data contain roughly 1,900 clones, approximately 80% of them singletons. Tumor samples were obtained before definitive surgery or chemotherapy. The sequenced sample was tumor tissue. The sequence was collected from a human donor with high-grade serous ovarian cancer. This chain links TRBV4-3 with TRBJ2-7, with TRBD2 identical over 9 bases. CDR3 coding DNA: TGCGCCAGCAGCCACGGACTAGCGTTCTACGAGCAGTACTTC. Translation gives CASSHGLAFYEQYF.